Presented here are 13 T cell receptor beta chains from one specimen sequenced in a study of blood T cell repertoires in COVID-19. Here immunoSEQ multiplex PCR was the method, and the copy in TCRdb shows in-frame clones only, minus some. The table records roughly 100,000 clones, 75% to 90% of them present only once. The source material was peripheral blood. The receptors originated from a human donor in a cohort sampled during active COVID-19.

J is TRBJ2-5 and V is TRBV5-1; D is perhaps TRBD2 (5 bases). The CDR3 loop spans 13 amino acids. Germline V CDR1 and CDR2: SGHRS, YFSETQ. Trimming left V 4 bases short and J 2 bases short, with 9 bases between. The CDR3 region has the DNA TGCGCCAGCAGCACGGACTTACAAGAGACCCAGTACTTC. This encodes CASSTDLQETQYF.

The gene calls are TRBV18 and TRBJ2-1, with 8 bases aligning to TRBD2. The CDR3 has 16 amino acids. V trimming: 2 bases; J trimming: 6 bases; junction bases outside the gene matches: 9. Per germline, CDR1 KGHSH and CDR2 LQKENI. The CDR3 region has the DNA TGTGCCAGCTCACCATACTTTACGGGGGGGCCCAATGAGCAGTTCTTC. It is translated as CASSPYFTGGPNEQFF.

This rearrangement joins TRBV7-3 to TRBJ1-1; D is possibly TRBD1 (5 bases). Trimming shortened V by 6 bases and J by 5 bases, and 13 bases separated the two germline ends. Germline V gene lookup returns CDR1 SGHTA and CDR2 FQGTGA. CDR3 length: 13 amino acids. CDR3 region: CASRMTVVTEAFF. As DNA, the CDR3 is TGTGCCAGCAGAATGACAGTGGTAACTGAAGCTTTCTTT.

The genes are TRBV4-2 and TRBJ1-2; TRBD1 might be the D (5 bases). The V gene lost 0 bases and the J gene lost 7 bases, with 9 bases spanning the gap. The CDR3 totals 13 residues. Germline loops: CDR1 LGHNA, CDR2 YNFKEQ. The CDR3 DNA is TGTGCCAGCAGCCAAGACAGGGAAGGTGGCTACACCTTC. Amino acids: CASSQDREGGYTF.

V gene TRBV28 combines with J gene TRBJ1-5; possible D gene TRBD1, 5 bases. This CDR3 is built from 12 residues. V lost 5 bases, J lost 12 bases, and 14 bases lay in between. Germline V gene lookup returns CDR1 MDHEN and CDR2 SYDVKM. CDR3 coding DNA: TGTGCCAGCAGTCTGCTAGACAGAGGCCAGCATTTT. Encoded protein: CASSLLDRGQHF. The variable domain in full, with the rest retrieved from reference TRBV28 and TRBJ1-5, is DVKVTQSSRYLVKRTGEKVFLECVQDMDHENMFWYRQDPGLGLRLIYFSYDVKMKEKGDIPEGYSVSREKKERFSLILESASTNQTSMYLCASSLLDRGQHFGDGTRLSIL.

In DNA form, the CDR3 reads TGTGCCAGCAGCTTAAATAGGGGCGAGACCCAGTACTTC. Residues: CASSLNRGETQYF. The rearrangement links TRBV7-3 to TRBJ2-5; a weak D match, TRBD1 (5 bases). The CDR3 contains 13 residues. Trimming left V 1 base short and J 5 bases short, with 8 bases between. The V gene's germline CDR1 is SGHTA and CDR2 FQGTGA.

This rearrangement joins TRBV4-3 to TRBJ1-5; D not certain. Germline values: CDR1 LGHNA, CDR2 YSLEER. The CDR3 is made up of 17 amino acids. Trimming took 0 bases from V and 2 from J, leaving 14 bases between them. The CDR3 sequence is CASSQDRSGSGNQPQHF. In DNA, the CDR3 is TGCGCCAGCAGCCAAGATCGTTCGGGGTCGGGCAATCAGCCCCAGCATTTT.

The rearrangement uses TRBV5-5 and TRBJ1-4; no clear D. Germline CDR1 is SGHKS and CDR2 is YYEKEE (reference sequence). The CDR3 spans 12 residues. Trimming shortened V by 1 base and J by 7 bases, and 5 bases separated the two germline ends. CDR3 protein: CASSLLAEKLFF. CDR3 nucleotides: TGTGCCAGCAGCTTGTTAGCTGAAAAACTGTTTTTT.

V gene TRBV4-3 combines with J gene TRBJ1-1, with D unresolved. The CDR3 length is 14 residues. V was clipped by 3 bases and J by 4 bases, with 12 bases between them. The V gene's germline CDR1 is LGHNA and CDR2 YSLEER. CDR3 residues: CASSHGLATTEAFF. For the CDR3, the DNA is TGCGCCAGCAGCCATGGACTGGCAACCACTGAAGCTTTCTTT.

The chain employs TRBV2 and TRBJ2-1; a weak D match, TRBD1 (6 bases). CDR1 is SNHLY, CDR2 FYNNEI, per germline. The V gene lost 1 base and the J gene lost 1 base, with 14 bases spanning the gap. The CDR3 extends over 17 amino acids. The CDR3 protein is CASSEGRDILSYNEQFF. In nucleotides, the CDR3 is TGTGCCAGCAGTGAAGGTAGGGACATATTATCCTACAATGAGCAGTTCTTC.

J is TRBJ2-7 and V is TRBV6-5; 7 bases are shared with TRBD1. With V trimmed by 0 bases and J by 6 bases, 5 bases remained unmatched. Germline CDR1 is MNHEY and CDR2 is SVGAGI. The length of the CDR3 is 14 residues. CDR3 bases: TGTGCCAGCAGTTACTCGTACAGGGGCTCCGAGCAGTACTTC. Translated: CASSYSYRGSEQYF.

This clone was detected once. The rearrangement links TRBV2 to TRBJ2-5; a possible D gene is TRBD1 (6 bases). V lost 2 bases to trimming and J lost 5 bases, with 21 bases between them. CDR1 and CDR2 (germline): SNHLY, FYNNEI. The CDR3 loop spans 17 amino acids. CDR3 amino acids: CASSELGQGRLRETQYF. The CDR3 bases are TGTGCCAGCAGTGAATTGGGGCAGGGGCGGCTGAGGGAGACCCAGTACTTC.

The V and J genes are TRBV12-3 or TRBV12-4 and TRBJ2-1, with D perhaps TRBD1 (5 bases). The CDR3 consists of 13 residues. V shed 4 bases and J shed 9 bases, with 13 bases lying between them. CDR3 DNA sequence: TGTGCCAGCAGTTCCCAGGGCGGTGGTGAGCAGTTCTTC. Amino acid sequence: CASSSQGGGEQFF.